These T cell receptor beta chains were read from a single sample in a study of CD8 T cells in Susac syndrome. TCRdb re-called the immunoSEQ multiplex PCR reads with MiXCR, one entry per CDR3 protein. The sample shows 170,000 or so distinct CDR3 sequences, 90% to 97% of them seen only once. Sequencing was performed on CD4+ T cells from PBMCs. These TCRs come from a human donor with Susac syndrome. CDR3s include the opening cysteine and the closing phenylalanine or tryptophan. Each record gives: V gene, D gene, clone size, CDR3 length, J gene, CDR3 protein, CDR3 DNA. The D gene is left open where the match is weak. Some rows have no size entry. The others give once, few or many, or a class for an expanded clone.

TRBV27	.	.	14	TRBJ1-1	CASSWRSPNTEAFF	TGTGCCAGCAGTTGGAGGTCTCCGAACACTGAAGCTTTCTTT
TRBV3-1	.	.	15	TRBJ2-5	CASSQDVDRSGTQYF	TGTGCCAGCAGCCAAGACGTTGATCGAAGCGGGACCCAGTACTTC
TRBV6-2/TRBV6-3	TRBD2	once	16	TRBJ2-5	CASSLRLASYQETQYF	TGTGCCAGCAGTCTTCGACTAGCTTCGTACCAAGAGACCCAGTACTTC
TRBV29-1	.	.	13	TRBJ2-1	CSVRQDTYNEQFF	TGCAGCGTTCGACAGGATACCTACAATGAGCAGTTCTTC
TRBV20-1	.	.	16	TRBJ2-7	CSARDHAGWVSYEQYF	TGCAGTGCTAGAGATCATGCAGGATGGGTCTCCTACGAGCAGTACTTC
TRBV20-1	.	once	11	TRBJ2-5	CSKRLQETQYF	TGCAGCAAAAGACTCCAAGAGACCCAGTACTTC
TRBV14	.	.	13	TRBJ2-2	CASSPHNTGELFF	TGTGCCAGCAGCCCCCATAACACCGGGGAGCTGTTTTTT
TRBV20-1	TRBD2	.	15	TRBJ2-3	CSASGRVRGTDTQYF	TGCAGTGCTAGCGGGAGGGTAAGGGGAACAGATACGCAGTATTTT
TRBV5-1	.	.	14	TRBJ1-6	CASSLSQVNSPLHF	TGCGCCAGCAGCTTATCCCAAGTTAATTCACCCCTCCACTTT
TRBV28	.	.	11	TRBJ1-1	CASTVNTEAFF	TGTGCCAGCACCGTGAACACTGAAGCTTTCTTT
TRBV3-1	.	.	15	TRBJ2-1	CASSPDPGPYNEQFF	TGTGCCAGCAGCCCAGACCCCGGCCCCTACAATGAGCAGTTCTTC